This TCR beta chain came from a study of cytomegalovirus exposure and HLA in healthy donors. About this clone: Its antigen remains unidentified.

Donors were nominally healthy when sampled, though unrecorded immune exposures were likely. The PCR employed 60 Vbeta primers together with 13 Jbeta primers. Assay: immunoSEQ multiplex PCR; the TCRdb copy retains only in-frame clones and omits some. The sample has more than 80,000 clones, around 67% seen once; the top ten hold 2.3%. V was clipped by 0 bases and J by 7 bases, with 10 bases between them. Looked up from germline, CDR1 is SGHRS and CDR2 is YFSETQ. The CDR3 loop spans 13 amino acids. Findings of the study overall: Common viral pathogens were later found to be apparently linked to several of the most significant clusters. Available immune exposure information covered CMV serostatus only. Presence/absence analyses supposed approximately even sequencing depth among donors.

The chain has TRBV5-1 and TRBJ1-2; D remains ambiguous. The sample consisted of PBMCs. This TCR came from a human donor in good health. CDR3 region: CASSLDPPGGYTF. In DNA form, the CDR3 reads TGCGCCAGCAGCTTGGATCCTCCGGGTGGCTACACCTTC.